This entry describes one TCR beta chain. Thawed PBMCs were FACS-sorted into unstimulated CD4+CD25+CD127- regulatory T cells, CD4+CD25- non-regulatory cells, CD4 and CD8 cells. This entry comes from a study of Tregs in tolerant kidney transplant recipients. Profiling relied on immunoSEQ multiplex PCR, and the TCRdb table lists in-frame clones only, not all of them. The repertoire includes 46,000 or so clones, about 89% of them detected once, and about 0.74% sits in the top ten. From germline, CDR1 is SGHDN and CDR2 FVKESK. V lost 4 bases to trimming and J lost 0 bases, with 10 bases between them. The CDR3 is made up of 15 amino acids.

The receptor's source is a human donor in good health. Sequenced: Tregs from blood. This sequence joins TRBV14 and TRBJ2-1; D gene ambiguous. DNA of the CDR3: TGTGCCAGCAGCCTACACCCGCCCTCCTACAATGAGCAGTTCTTC. Translating it yields CASSLHPPSYNEQFF.